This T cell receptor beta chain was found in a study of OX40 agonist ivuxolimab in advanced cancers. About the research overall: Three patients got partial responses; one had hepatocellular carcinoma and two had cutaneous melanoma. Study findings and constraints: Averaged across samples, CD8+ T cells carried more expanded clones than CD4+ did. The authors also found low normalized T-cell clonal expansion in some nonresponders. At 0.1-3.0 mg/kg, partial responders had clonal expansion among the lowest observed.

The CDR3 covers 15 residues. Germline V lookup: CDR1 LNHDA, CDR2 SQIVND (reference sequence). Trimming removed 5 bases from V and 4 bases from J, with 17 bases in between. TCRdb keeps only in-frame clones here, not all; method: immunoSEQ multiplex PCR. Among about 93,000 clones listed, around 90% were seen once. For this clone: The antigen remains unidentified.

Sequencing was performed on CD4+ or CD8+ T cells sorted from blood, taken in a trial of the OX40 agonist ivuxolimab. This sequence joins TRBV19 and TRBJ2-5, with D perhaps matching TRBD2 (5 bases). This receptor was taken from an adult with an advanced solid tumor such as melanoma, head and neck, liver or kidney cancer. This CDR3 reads CASSPGSYPRETQYF. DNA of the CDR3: TGTGCCAGTAGTCCGGGATCGTACCCACGAGAGACCCAGTACTTC.